The source of this TCR beta chain is a study of T cells expressing NK-cell markers. Germline CDR1 and CDR2: PRHDT and FYEKMQ (reference sequence). This CDR3 has 15 amino acids. 5'RACE template switching built TCR beta cDNA with unique molecular identifiers. TCRdb re-called the 5' RACE reads and gives one entry per CDR3 protein, without DNA. The table lists 150,000 to 180,000 distinct CDR3 sequences. The clonotype comes from a woman between 45 and 60 years old in good health. The specimen was blood T cells: a sorted CD56 or NKG2C T cell subset, CD4+ or CD8+ T cells, or bulk PBMC T cells (not recorded which). V and J are TRBV13 and TRBJ2-1; without DNA, the TCRdb call of TRBD2 cannot be checked. The CDR3: CASSPLVEGWNEQFF. The variable domain in full, completed from reference TRBV13 and TRBJ2-1, reads AAGVIQSPRHLIKEKRETATLKCYPIPRHDTVYWYQQGPGQDPQFLISFYEKMQSDKGSIPDRFSAQQFSDYHSELNMSSLELGDSALYFCASSPLVEGWNEQFFGPGTRLTVL.